What follows are 14 T cell receptor beta chains derived from one specimen sequenced in a study of CD4+ T cells in melanoma (dated by TCRdb to the early 2020s). To prepare the library, the immunoSEQ multiplex PCR assay was applied. The clones in this table, taken by TCRdb from immuneACCESS, are in-frame only. Not every clone is retained; where verified, under half of the shortfall comes from an unresolved V gene, and the cause of the rest is unknown. In this sample the table shows about 50,000 clones, 85% to 90% of which occur a single time. Roughly 12% of the sample lies in the top ten. Sequencing was performed on peripheral blood. Every receptor here comes from a human donor with melanoma.

The rearrangement uses TRBV11-2 and TRBJ1-4, with TRBD1 as a possible D gene (5 bases). Looked up from germline, CDR1 is SGHAT and CDR2 is FQNNGV. This CDR3 contains 14 residues. The ends were cut back, 5 bases at V and 8 bases at J, with 15 bases in the middle. The CDR3, as DNA: TGTGCCAGCAGCCCGGGGGAGGGCCGCGAAAAACTGTTTTTT. Translation: CASSPGEGREKLFF.

The CDR3 spells CASSVTGGGQPQHF. CDR3 coding DNA: TGTGCCAGCAGTGTGACAGGGGGCGGTCAGCCCCAGCATTTT. The chain combines TRBV6-1 with TRBJ1-5; 10 nucleotides agree with TRBD1. Trimming removed 4 bases from V and 6 bases from J; junction bases left unmatched: 3. CDR1 and CDR2 (germline): MNHNS, SASEGT. This CDR3 is built from 14 residues.

V usage is TRBV5-5 and J usage is TRBJ2-2; perhaps TRBD1 as D (6 bases). The CDR3 consists of 13 residues. Looked up from germline, CDR1 is SGHKS and CDR2 is YYEKEE (reference sequence). V lost 4 bases, J lost 2 bases, and 6 bases lay in between. This CDR3 reads CASSGGNTGELFF. Written as DNA, the CDR3 is TGTGCCAGCAGCGGGGGCAACACCGGGGAGCTGTTTTTT.

This chain uses TRBV19 with TRBJ2-1; D gene ambiguous. V lost 1 base and J lost 9, with 7 bases in between. Germline loops: CDR1 LNHDA, CDR2 SQIVND (reference sequence). The length of the CDR3 is 12 residues. Here the CDR3 DNA reads TGTGCCAGTAGTATAGCCTTCACTGAGCAGTTCTTC. Protein sequence: CASSIAFTEQFF.

This chain connects TRBV7-9 to TRBJ2-3; D remains unclear. V gave up 1 base and J gave up 4 bases, with 9 bases separating them. The CDR3 covers 14 residues. The germline V gene has CDR1 SEHNR and CDR2 FQNEAQ (reference sequence). The CDR3 DNA sequence: TGTGCCAGCAGCTTAGACCCATGGCCAGATACGCAGTATTTT. Residues: CASSLDPWPDTQYF.

The chain combines TRBV4-1 with TRBJ1-2; D is unclear. Trimming left V 0 bases short and J 1 base short, with 12 bases between. Germline assignment: CDR1 MGHRA and CDR2 YSYEKL. This CDR3 region has 16 residues. This CDR3 reads CASSQDANSLNYGYTF. The CDR3, as DNA: TGCGCCAGCAGCCAAGACGCTAACAGCCTTAACTATGGCTACACCTTC.

This clone is classed as large. The V call is TRBV12-1, the J call TRBJ1-1. TRBV12-1 is reported as a pseudogene. The CDR3 consists of 12 residues. CDR3 nucleotide sequence: TGTGCCAGCAGCTTTGCGGCCCGCCGGGCTTTCTTT. This gives the protein CASSFAARRAFF.

Relative to its sample, this clone is medium-sized. V usage is TRBV5-6 and J usage is TRBJ1-5; possible D gene TRBD1, 5 bases. Germline-derived CDR1 and CDR2 are SGHDT and YYEEEE. Trimming pared 3 bases from V and 7 bases from J, leaving 17 bases between. CDR3 length: 15 residues. The CDR3 spells CASSSDRGLSQPQHF. In DNA, the CDR3 is TGTGCCAGCAGCTCAGACCGGGGCCTCAGCCAGCCCCAGCATTTT. Full variable domain (remainder filled in from reference TRBV5-6 and TRBJ1-5): DAGVTQSPTHLIKTRGQQVTLRCSPKSGHDTVSWYQQALGQGPQFIFQYYEEEERQRGNFPDRFSGHQFPNYSSELNVNALLLGDSALYLCASSSDRGLSQPQHFGDGTRLSIL.

This chain joins TRBV19 and TRBJ2-1, with 7 bases aligning to TRBD1. The CDR3 loop spans 13 amino acids. Trimming removed 9 bases from V and 3 bases from J; junction bases left unmatched: 5. Per germline, CDR1 LNHDA and CDR2 SQIVND (reference sequence). DNA of the CDR3: TGTGCCAGCTCGACAGGGCGCTACAATGAGCAGTTCTTC. It encodes CASSTGRYNEQFF.

CDR3 sequence: CSVEVGANTEAFF. For the CDR3, the DNA is TGCAGCGTTGAAGTAGGGGCAAACACTGAAGCTTTCTTT. This sequence joins TRBV29-1 and TRBJ1-1, with D perhaps matching TRBD1 (5 bases). V lost 1 base and J 2 bases, leaving 8 bases between the germline ends. This CDR3 has 13 residues. CDR1 SQVTM and CDR2 ANQGSEA come from the germline V gene.

This chain links TRBV29-1 with TRBJ2-3; perhaps TRBD2 as D (5 bases). This CDR3 is 13 amino acids long. Trimming shortened V by 7 bases and J by 3 bases, and 14 bases separated the two germline ends. Germline CDR1 reads SQVTM; CDR2 reads ANQGSEA. This CDR3 is CSDSGYGTDTQYF. In nucleotides, the CDR3 is TGCAGCGACAGCGGATACGGGACAGATACGCAGTATTTT.

The V call is TRBV7-9, the J call TRBJ1-6; D unresolved. The CDR3 covers 14 residues. Trimming removed 2 bases at V and 6 bases at J, with 8 bases between. Germline V gives CDR1 SEHNR, CDR2 FQNEAQ (reference sequence). The CDR3 DNA reads TGTGCCAGCAGCTTAATCGTACCTAATTCACCCCTCCACTTT. Amino acids: CASSLIVPNSPLHF.

The genes are TRBV9 and TRBJ2-5; tentative D call: TRBD2 (7 bases). Germline values: CDR1 SGDLS, CDR2 YYNGEE. The CDR3 contains 15 residues. With 3 bases removed from V and 5 bases from J, the gap between germline ends came to 17 bases. The CDR3 protein is CASSAGWGGRETQYF. The CDR3 bases are TGTGCCAGCAGCGCGGGGTGGGGGGGCCGGGAGACCCAGTACTTC.

This chain connects TRBV7-3 to TRBJ1-6; a weak D match, TRBD1 (5 bases). The V end lost 5 bases, the J end lost 7 bases, and 12 bases lay between the germline ends. The CDR3 covers 14 residues. Germline V gene sequence: CDR1 SGHTA, CDR2 FQGTGA. The CDR3 sequence is CASSPAGKNSPLHF. In nucleotides, the CDR3 is TGTGCCAGCAGCCCAGCAGGGAAAAATTCACCCCTCCACTTT.